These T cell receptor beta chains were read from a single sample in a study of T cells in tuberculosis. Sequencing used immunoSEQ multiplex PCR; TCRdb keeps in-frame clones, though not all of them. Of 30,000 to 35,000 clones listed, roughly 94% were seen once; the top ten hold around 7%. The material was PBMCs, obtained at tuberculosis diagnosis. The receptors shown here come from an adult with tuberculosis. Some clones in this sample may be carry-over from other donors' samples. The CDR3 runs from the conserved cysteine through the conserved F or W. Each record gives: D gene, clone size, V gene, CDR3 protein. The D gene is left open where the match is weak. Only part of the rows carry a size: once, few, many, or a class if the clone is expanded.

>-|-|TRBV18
CASSPGTSPNEQFF
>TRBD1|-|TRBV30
CAWSFTGGFEAFF
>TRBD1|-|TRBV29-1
CSVDGQGGSYEQYF
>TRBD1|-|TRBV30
CAWSQDRGGETQYF
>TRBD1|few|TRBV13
CASSWTGGAYEQYF
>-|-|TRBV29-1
CSVGGKHTDTQYF
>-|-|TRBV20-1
CSAIRTNEQFF
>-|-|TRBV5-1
CASSLDSDYEQYF
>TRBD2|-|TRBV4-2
CASSQDYRGGTDTQYF
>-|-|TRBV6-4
CASSQDKTSTDTQYF
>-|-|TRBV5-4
CASSLTANYGYTF
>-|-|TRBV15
CATSREGRENQPQHF
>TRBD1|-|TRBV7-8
CASSLAGGTGTGELFF
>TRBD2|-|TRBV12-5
CASGLRPPGLNTGELFF
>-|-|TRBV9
CASSVGPLGDYIYNEQFF
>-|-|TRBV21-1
CASIQSKPWQYF
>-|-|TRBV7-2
CASTRVRDNYGYTF
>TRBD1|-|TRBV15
CATSTDRGPYEQYF
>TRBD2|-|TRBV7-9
CASSQPFGTSGTDTQYF
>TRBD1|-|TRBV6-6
CASSRRDSNEKLFF
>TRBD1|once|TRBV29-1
CSAAGTGGYEQYF
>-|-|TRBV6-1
CASRSGEKQFF